Listed below are T cell receptor beta chains from one sample, sequenced in a study of OX40 agonist ivuxolimab in advanced cancers. Repertoires were generated with immunoSEQ multiplex PCR, while TCRdb's copy carries only in-frame clones and drops some. The sample lists 45,000 to 55,000 clones; around 88% were seen once. The sample was CD4+ or CD8+ T cells sorted from blood, taken in a trial of the OX40 agonist ivuxolimab. The receptors derive from an adult with an advanced solid tumor such as melanoma, head and neck, liver or kidney cancer. Both conserved end residues are part of each CDR3. Each record gives: V gene, J gene, D gene, clone size, CDR3 DNA, CDR3 protein. The D gene is left open where the match is weak. Size values are once, few and many counts, or a class for expanded clones, and some rows have none.

>TRBV6-6|TRBJ1-3|-|once
TGTGCCAGCAGTAGCTTGACAGATGGAAACACCATATATTTT
CASSSLTDGNTIYF
>TRBV15|TRBJ2-1|-|-
TGTGCCACCAGCATTCACCAGGGCAATGAGCAGTTCTTC
CATSIHQGNEQFF
>TRBV6-5|TRBJ2-7|-|-
TGTGCCAGCTCCCGGACGGAGGATTTCTACGAGCAGTACTTC
CASSRTEDFYEQYF
>TRBV7-9|TRBJ1-1|-|few
TGTGCCAGCAGCCTCCAGGCGAACACTGAAGCTTTCTTT
CASSLQANTEAFF
>TRBV6-5|TRBJ2-4|-|-
TGTGCCAGCAGTTACTCGAACACTGCCAAAAACATTCAGTACTTC
CASSYSNTAKNIQYF
>TRBV7-9|TRBJ1-2|-|-
TGTGCCAGCAGCTTTTCAGGCTATGGCTACACCTTC
CASSFSGYGYTF
>TRBV28|TRBJ1-5|-|few
TGTGCCAGCACCGACAATCAGCCCCAGCATTTT
CASTDNQPQHF
>TRBV6-4|TRBJ2-2|-|-
TGTGCCAGCAGTGACAGGGGGAGGACTGACGCCGGGGAGCTGTTTTTT
CASSDRGRTDAGELFF
>TRBV19|TRBJ1-1|-|-
TGTGCCAGCAGTAAGGATCCGTACATGAACACTGAAGCTTTCTTT
CASSKDPYMNTEAFF
>TRBV9|TRBJ2-3|TRBD1|-
TGTGCCAGCAGCCCCCGACAGGGCGCCTCCTCTAGCACAGATACGCAGTATTTT
CASSPRQGASSSTDTQYF
>TRBV19|TRBJ2-5|-|-
TGTGCCAGTAGGGGCCAAGAGACCCAGTACTTC
CASRGQETQYF
>TRBV20-1|TRBJ2-7|-|-
TGCAGTGCTAACTACGAGCAGTACTTC
CSANYEQYF
>TRBV18|TRBJ2-1|-|-
TGTGCCAGCTCACACGGGCGGGAAGCCTCCTCGGAGCAGTTCTTC
CASSHGREASSEQFF
>TRBV5-1|TRBJ1-3|-|few
TGCGCCAGCAGCTTATATCTCCCCCGGGACGGGGGAAACACCATATATTTT
CASSLYLPRDGGNTIYF
>TRBV5-4|TRBJ2-3|-|once
TGTGCCAGCAGCTTGAGAGGTAGGCGCACAGATACGCAGTATTTT
CASSLRGRRTDTQYF
>TRBV7-3|TRBJ2-2|-|-
TGTGCCAGCAGGCTGAGTCCAGCGAACACCGGGGAGCTGTTTTTT
CASRLSPANTGELFF
>TRBV7-8|TRBJ2-7|TRBD2|-
TGTGCCAGCAGCTGGAGGACTAGCGGGAGGAAATCCTACGAGCAGTACTTC
CASSWRTSGRKSYEQYF
>TRBV18|TRBJ2-7|-|-
TGTGCCAGCTCACCGGCCAGTGCCTACGAGCAGTACTTC
CASSPASAYEQYF
>TRBV5-6|TRBJ2-7|-|-
TGTGCCAGCAGCTTGAAGGACAGACAACGGGCTGGCTCCTACGAGCAGTACTTC
CASSLKDRQRAGSYEQYF
>TRBV28|TRBJ1-5|-|-
TGTGCCAGCAGTACCCGTCAGCCCCAGCATTTT
CASSTRQPQHF
>TRBV5-1|TRBJ2-1|-|-
TGCGCCAGCAGCTTGTTACAGGTTGCCAATGAGCAGTTCTTC
CASSLLQVANEQFF
>TRBV28|TRBJ1-1|-|few
TGTGCCAGCAGCCGTAAGTTAGGCACTGAAGCTTTCTTT
CASSRKLGTEAFF
>TRBV5-1|TRBJ1-4|TRBD1|-
TGCGCCAGCAGCTTGGGACAGGGAGGATTGAATGAAAAACTGTTTTTT
CASSLGQGGLNEKLFF
>TRBV9|TRBJ2-7|-|-
TGTGCCAGCAGCGTAGGGGCAGGCCACGGGACTTACTCCTACGAGCAGTACTTC
CASSVGAGHGTYSYEQYF
>TRBV19|TRBJ2-7|TRBD1|-
TGTGCCAGTAGTATGCCGGGACAGGGGGCGAATGAGCAGTACTTC
CASSMPGQGANEQYF
>TRBV5-1|TRBJ1-1|-|-
TGCGCCAGCAGCAGGACGGTGAACACTGAAGCTTTCTTT
CASSRTVNTEAFF
>TRBV14|TRBJ1-2|-|-
TGTGCCAGCAGCCCCGGGCCAAGTAACTATGGCTACACCTTC
CASSPGPSNYGYTF
>TRBV6-5|TRBJ1-4|-|-
TGTGCCAGCAGCCAAGTGGGACCTAATGAAAAACTGTTTTTT
CASSQVGPNEKLFF
>TRBV19|TRBJ1-3|TRBD1|once
TGTGCCAGTGGACAGGGTGCCGGAAACACCATATATTTT
CASGQGAGNTIYF
>TRBV19|TRBJ1-5|-|-
TGTGCCAGTAGTATTTTTACAGGGAATAGCAATCAGCCCCAGCATTTT
CASSIFTGNSNQPQHF
>TRBV2|TRBJ2-4|TRBD1|-
TGTGCCAGCAGTGAGGACAGGATCAAAAACATTCAGTACTTC
CASSEDRIKNIQYF
>TRBV19|TRBJ2-1|TRBD2|-
TGTGCCAGTAGTACCATAGCGGGACTGTTTCAAGAGCAGTTCTTC
CASSTIAGLFQEQFF
>TRBV7-3|TRBJ2-3|TRBD1|-
TGTGGAAACAGCTCACCAACAGGGGTGCGCACAGATACGCAGTATTTT
CGNSSPTGVRTDTQYF
>TRBV7-8|TRBJ2-7|TRBD1|-
TGTGCCAGCAGCCAATTTACAGGGGCCTACGAGCAGTACTTC
CASSQFTGAYEQYF
>TRBV6-6|TRBJ2-1|-|few
TGTGCCAGCTGGTCGGACTACAATGAGCAGTTCTTC
CASWSDYNEQFF
>TRBV2|TRBJ1-6|-|-
TGTGCCAGCAGTGAAGCTCTCAGGGGAGGAAATTCACCCCTCCACTTT
CASSEALRGGNSPLHF
>TRBV6-1|TRBJ1-4|-|-
TGTGCCAGCAAGTACACTTTGGGAGAAAAACTGTTTTTT
CASKYTLGEKLFF
>TRBV9|TRBJ2-2|TRBD2|-
TGTGCCAGCGCTAGGTGGAGACTAGCGGGAAACACCGGGGAGCTGTTTTTT
CASARWRLAGNTGELFF
>TRBV7-6|TRBJ2-7|-|-
TGTGCCAGCAGCCAAACCACACAGGGAACCTACGAGCAGTACTTC
CASSQTTQGTYEQYF
>TRBV2|TRBJ2-5|-|-
TGTGCCAGCAAAACCCTGAGGACAGATCAAGAGACCCAGTACTTC
CASKTLRTDQETQYF
>TRBV20-1|TRBJ1-3|-|-
TGCAGTGCTATTGAAGTAAACACCATATATTTT
CSAIEVNTIYF
>TRBV11-2|TRBJ2-1|-|-
TGTGCCAGCAGCTTACGTCTTCCAGGTTTTTCCTACAATGAGCAGTTCTTC
CASSLRLPGFSYNEQFF
>TRBV5-6|TRBJ2-7|TRBD2|once
TGTGCCAGCAGCTCGGGACTAGCGGGATGGCAAGGATCCTACGAGCAGTACTTC
CASSSGLAGWQGSYEQYF
>TRBV18|TRBJ2-1|-|-
TGTGCCAGCTCACCAAAGTATGAGCAGTTCTTC
CASSPKYEQFF
>TRBV7-3|TRBJ1-3|-|-
TGTGCCAGCAGCTTAGGCGGTCGCTCTGGAAACACCATATATTTT
CASSLGGRSGNTIYF
>TRBV4-1|TRBJ2-7|-|few
TGCGCCAGCAGCCGCGGCGGTCAAACCTACGAGCAGTACTTC
CASSRGGQTYEQYF
>TRBV28|TRBJ2-7|-|-
TGTGCCAGCACCTCAAGGGGAGCACTGTACGAGCAGTACTTC
CASTSRGALYEQYF
>TRBV5-1|TRBJ2-5|-|-
TGCGCCAGCAGCTTTACAGGCAAAGAGACCCAGTACTTC
CASSFTGKETQYF
>TRBV27|TRBJ2-3|-|-
TGTGCCAGCAGTTTTTTGACTAGTGGGAGACAGCCCCTTTTCGATACGCAGTATTTT
CASSFLTSGRQPLFDTQYF
>TRBV6-1|TRBJ1-2|-|-
TGTGCCAGCAGTGAGTATGGCTACACCTTC
CASSEYGYTF
>TRBV7-2|TRBJ1-2|-|-
TGTGCCAGCAGCTTAATCGCCAGGGCCTGGAAAGCGAACTATGGCTACACCTTC
CASSLIARAWKANYGYTF
>TRBV29-1|TRBJ2-3|-|-
TGCAGCGTTGAAACAGGGAGCACAGATACGCAGTATTTT
CSVETGSTDTQYF